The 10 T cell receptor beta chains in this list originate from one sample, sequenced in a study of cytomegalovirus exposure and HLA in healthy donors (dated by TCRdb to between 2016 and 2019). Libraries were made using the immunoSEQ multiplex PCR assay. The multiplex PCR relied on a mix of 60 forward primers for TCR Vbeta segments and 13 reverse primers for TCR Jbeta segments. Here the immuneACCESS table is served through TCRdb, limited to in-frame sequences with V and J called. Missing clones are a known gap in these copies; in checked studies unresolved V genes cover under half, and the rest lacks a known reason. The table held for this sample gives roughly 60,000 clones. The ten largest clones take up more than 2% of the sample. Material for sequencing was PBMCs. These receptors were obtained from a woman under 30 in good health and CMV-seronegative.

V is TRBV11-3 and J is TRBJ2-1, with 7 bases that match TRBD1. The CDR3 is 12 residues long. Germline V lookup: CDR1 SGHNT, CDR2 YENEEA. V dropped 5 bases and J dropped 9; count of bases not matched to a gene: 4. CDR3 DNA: TGTGCCAGCAGCAGGGGGCTAGGTGAGCAGTTCTTC. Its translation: CASSRGLGEQFF.

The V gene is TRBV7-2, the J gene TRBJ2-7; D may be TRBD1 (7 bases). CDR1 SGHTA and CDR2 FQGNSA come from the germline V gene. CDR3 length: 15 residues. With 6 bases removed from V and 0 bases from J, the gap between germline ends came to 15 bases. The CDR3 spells CASSRQGGSSYEQYF. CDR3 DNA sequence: TGTGCCAGCAGTCGGCAGGGGGGTAGCTCCTACGAGCAGTACTTC.

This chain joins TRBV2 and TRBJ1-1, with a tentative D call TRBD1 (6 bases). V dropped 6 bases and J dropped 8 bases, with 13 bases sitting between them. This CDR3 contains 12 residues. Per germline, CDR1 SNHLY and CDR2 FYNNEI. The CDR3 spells CASSDVGTEAFF. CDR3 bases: TGTGCCAGCAGCGACGTGGGGACAGAAGCTTTCTTT.

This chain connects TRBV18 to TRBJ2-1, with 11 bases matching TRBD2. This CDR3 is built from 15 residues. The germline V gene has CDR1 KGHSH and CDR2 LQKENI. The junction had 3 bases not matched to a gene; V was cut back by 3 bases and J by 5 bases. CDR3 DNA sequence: TGTGCCAGCTCACCCGGACTAGCGGGCGACAATGAGCAGTTCTTC. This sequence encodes CASSPGLAGDNEQFF.

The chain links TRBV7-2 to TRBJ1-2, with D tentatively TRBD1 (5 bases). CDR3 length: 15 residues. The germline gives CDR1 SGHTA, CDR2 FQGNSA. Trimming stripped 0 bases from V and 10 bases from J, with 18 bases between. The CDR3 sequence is CASSLALARGMTYTF. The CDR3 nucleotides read TGTGCCAGCAGCTTAGCGTTGGCAAGGGGTATGACCTACACCTTC.

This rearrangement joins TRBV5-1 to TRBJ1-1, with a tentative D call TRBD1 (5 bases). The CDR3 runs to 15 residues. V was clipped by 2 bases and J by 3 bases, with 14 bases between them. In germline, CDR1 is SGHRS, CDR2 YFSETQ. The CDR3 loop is CASSFLSGGDTEAFF. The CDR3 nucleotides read TGCGCCAGCAGCTTTTTAAGTGGGGGGGACACTGAAGCTTTCTTT.

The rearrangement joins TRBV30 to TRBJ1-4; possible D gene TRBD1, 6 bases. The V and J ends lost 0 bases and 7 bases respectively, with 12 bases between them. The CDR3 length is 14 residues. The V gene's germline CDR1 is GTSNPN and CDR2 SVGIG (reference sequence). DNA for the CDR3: TGTGCCTGGAGTGTAAACAGGGCGAGTGAAAAACTGTTTTTT. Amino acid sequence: CAWSVNRASEKLFF. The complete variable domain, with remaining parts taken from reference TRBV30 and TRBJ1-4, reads SQTIHQWPATLVQPVGSPLSLECTVEGTSNPNLYWYRQAAGRGLQLLFYSVGIGQISSEVPQNLSASRPQDRQFILSSKKLLLSDSGFYLCAWSVNRASEKLFFGSGTQLSVL.

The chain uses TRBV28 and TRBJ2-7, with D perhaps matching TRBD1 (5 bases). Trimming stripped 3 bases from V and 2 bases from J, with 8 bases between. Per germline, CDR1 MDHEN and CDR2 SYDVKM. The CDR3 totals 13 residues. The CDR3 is CASSLYRPYEQYF. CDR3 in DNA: TGTGCCAGCAGTTTGTACAGGCCCTACGAGCAGTACTTC.

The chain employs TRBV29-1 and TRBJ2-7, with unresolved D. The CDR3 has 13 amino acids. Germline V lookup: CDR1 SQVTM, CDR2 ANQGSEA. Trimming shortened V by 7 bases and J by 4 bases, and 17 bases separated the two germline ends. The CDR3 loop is CSGSQPDGYEQYF. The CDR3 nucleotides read TGCAGCGGTTCACAACCCGACGGGTACGAGCAGTACTTC.

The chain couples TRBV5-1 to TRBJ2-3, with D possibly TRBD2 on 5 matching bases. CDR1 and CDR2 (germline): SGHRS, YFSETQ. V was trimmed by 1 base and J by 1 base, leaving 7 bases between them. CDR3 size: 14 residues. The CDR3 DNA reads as TGCGCCAGCAGCTTGCCCGGGGGCACAGATACGCAGTATTTT. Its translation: CASSLPGGTDTQYF.